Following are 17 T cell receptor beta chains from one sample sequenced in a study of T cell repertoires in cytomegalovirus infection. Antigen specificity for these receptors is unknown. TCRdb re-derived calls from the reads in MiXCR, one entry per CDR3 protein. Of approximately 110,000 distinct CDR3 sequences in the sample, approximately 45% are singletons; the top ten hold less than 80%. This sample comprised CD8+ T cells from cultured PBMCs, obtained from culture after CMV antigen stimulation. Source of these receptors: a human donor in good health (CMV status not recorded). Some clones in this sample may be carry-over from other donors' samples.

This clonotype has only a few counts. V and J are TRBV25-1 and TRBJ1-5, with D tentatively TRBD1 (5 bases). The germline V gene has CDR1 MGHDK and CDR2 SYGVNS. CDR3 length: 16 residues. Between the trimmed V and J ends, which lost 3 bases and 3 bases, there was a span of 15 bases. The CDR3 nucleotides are TGTGCCAGCAGTGAGTTCGGGGGTTCGGACAATCAGCCCCAGCATTTT. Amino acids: CASSEFGGSDNQPQHF.

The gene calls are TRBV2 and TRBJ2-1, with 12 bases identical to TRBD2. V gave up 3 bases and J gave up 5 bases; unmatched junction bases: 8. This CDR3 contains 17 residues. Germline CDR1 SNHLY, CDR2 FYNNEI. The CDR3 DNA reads TGTGCCAGCAGTGAGCTCGAACTAGCGGGGGGCCACAATGAGCAGTTCTTC. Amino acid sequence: CASSELELAGGHNEQFF.

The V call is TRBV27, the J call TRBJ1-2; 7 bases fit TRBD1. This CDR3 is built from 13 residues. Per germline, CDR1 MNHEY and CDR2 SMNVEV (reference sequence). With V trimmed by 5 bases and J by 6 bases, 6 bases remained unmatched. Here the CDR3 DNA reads TGTGCCAGCAGTCTACAGGGGTGGGATGGCTACACCTTC. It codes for CASSLQGWDGYTF.

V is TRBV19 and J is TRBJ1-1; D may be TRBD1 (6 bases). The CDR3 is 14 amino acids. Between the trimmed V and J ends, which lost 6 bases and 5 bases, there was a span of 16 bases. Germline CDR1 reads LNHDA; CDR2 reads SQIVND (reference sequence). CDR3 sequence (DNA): TGTGCCAGTAGCAGCGGGGGCGCCGCGACTGAAGCTTTCTTT. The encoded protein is CASSSGGAATEAFF.

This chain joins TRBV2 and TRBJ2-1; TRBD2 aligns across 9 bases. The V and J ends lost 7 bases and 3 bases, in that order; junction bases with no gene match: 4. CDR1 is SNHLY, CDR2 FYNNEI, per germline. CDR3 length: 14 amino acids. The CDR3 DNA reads TGTGCCAGCACTAGCGGGGCCCTCTACAATGAGCAGTTCTTC. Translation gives CASTSGALYNEQFF.

Written as DNA, the CDR3 is TGCGCCAGCAGCCAAGTGGAGAACACCCTTAATTCACCCCTCCACTTT. Its protein product is CASSQVENTLNSPLHF. The chain recombines TRBV4-1 with TRBJ1-6, with no clear D. CDR1 and CDR2 from the germline V gene are MGHRA and YSYEKL. Trimming removed 1 base from V and 6 bases from J, with 13 bases in between. CDR3 size: 16 residues.

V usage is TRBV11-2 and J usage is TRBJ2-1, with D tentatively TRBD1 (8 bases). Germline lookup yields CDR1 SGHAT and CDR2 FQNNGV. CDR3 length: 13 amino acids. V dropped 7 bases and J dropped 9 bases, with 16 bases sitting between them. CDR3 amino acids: CASTGGGQVEQFF. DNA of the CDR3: TGTGCCAGCACGGGCGGGGGACAGGTTGAGCAGTTCTTC.

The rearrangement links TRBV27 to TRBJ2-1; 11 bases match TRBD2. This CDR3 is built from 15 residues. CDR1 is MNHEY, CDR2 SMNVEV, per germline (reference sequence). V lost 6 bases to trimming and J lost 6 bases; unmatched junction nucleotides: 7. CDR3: CASSDLAGGINEQFF. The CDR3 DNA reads TGTGCCAGCAGCGATCTAGCGGGGGGAATCAATGAGCAGTTCTTC.

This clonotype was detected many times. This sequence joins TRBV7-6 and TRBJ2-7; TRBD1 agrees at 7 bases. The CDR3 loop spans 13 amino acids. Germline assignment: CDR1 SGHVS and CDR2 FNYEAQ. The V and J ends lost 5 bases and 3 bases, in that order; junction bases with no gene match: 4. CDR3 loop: CASSPGQIYEQYF. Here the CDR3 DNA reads TGTGCCAGCAGCCCGGGACAGATCTACGAGCAGTACTTC.

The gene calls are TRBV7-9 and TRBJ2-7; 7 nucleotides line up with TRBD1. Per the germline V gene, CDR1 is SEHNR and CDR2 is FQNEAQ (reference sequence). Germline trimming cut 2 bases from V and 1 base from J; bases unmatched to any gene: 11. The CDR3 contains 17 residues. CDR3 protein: CASSLSGSRGISYEQYF. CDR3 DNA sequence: TGTGCCAGCAGCTTAAGCGGCAGCAGGGGGATTTCCTACGAGCAGTACTTC. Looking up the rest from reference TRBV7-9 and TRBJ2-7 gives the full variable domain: DTGVSQNPRHKITKRGQNVTFRCDPISEHNRLYWYRQTLGQGPEFLTYFQNEAQLEKSRLLSDRFSAERPKGSFSTLEIQRTEQGDSAMYLCASSLSGSRGISYEQYFGPGTRLTVT.

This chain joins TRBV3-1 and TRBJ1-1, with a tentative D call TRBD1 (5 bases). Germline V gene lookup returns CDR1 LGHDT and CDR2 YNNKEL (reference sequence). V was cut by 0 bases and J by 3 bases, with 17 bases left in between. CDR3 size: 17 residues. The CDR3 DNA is TGTGCCAGCAGCCAAGATGGGGGGACTCGGACGGACACTGAAGCTTTCTTT. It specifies CASSQDGGTRTDTEAFF.

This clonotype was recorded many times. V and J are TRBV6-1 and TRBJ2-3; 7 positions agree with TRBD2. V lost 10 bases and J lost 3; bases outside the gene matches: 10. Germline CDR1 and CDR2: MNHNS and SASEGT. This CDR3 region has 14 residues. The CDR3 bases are TGTGCCACTAAGAGCGGGGTAAAGACAGATACGCAGTATTTT. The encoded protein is CATKSGVKTDTQYF.

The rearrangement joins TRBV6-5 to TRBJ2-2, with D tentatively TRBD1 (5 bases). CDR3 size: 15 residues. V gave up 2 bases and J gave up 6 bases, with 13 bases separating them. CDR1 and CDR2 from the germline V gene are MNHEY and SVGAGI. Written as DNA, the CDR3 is TGTGCCAGCAGTTACGGGGCAGGGCTGGCCGGGGAGCTGTTTTTT. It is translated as CASSYGAGLAGELFF.

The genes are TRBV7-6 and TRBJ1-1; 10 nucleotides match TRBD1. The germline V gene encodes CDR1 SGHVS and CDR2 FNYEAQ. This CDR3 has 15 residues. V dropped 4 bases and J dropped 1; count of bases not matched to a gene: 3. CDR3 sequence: CASSSGQGRNTEAFF. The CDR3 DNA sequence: TGTGCCAGCAGCTCGGGACAGGGGCGGAACACTGAAGCTTTCTTT.

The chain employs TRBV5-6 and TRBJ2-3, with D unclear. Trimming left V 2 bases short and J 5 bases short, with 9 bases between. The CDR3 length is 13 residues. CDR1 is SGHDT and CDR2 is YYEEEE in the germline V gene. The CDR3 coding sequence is TGTGCCAGCAGCTTAGGGTCGGTAGATACGCAGTATTTT. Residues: CASSLGSVDTQYF.

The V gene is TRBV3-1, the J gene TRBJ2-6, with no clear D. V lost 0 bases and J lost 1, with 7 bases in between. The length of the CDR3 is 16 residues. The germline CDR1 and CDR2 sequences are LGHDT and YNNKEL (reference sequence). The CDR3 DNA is TGTGCCAGCAGCCAAGATACGTCTTCTGGGGCCAACGTCCTGACTTTC. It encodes CASSQDTSSGANVLTF.

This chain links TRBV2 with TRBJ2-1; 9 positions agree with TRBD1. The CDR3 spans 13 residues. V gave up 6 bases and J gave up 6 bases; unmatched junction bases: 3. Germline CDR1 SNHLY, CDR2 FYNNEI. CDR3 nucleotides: TGTGCCAGCAGACTGGGACAGGGCAATGAGCAGTTCTTC. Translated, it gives CASRLGQGNEQFF.